Presented here are 20 T cell receptor beta chains from one specimen sequenced in a study of Graves' ophthalmopathy and Graves' hyperthyroidism. Amplification from RNA transcripts yielded the TCR beta CDR3 regions. The first-round RT-PCR employed HTBI primers together with the Qiagen OneStep RT-PCR kit. A multiplex PCR was then performed as the second round. MiXCR, run by TCRdb on the multiplex PCR reads, gives a single entry per CDR3 protein. In the table there are some 400,000 distinct CDR3 sequences, about 17% of which are singletons. The specimen was peripheral blood. The receptors were gathered from a woman between 18 and 30 years old with Graves' ophthalmopathy.

This clonotype was counted at least ten times. This chain joins TRBV3-1 and TRBJ2-5; D gene uncertain. Per germline, CDR1 LGHDT and CDR2 YNNKEL (reference sequence). The CDR3 spans 12 residues. V was clipped by 2 bases and J by 5 bases, with 6 bases between them. Here the CDR3 DNA reads TGTGCCAGCAGCCAATCGATGGAGACCCAGTACTTC. This gives the protein CASSQSMETQYF.

This clonotype was seen at least ten times. The genes are TRBV24-1 and TRBJ2-2; D may be TRBD1 or TRBD2 (5 bases each). V lost 5 bases, J lost 1 base, and 19 bases lay in between. The CDR3 is 18 residues long. Per germline, CDR1 KGHDR and CDR2 SFDVKD. As DNA, the CDR3 is TGTGCCACCAGTGTATCTATGGGGCAGGCGGGGAACACCGGGGAGCTGTTTTTT. It encodes CATSVSMGQAGNTGELFF.

This clonotype was recorded many times. The chain uses TRBV6-1 and TRBJ2-2; 9 bases line up with TRBD2. Looked up from germline, CDR1 is MNHNS and CDR2 is SASEGT. The J segment lost 4 bases and the V segment lost 8 bases, leaving 11 bases of the junction unmatched. CDR3 length: 16 residues. In DNA form, the CDR3 reads TGTGCCAGCGGCAGGGTGCGGGGGGGCGGCACCGGGGAGCTGTTTTTT. It yields the protein CASGRVRGGGTGELFF.

This clonotype has at least ten counts. A much larger clonotype is one base distant, so this may be a read error. V gene TRBV12-3 or TRBV12-4 combines with J gene TRBJ2-2, with 11 bases matching TRBD1. The CDR3 has 14 amino acids. This CDR3 reads CASGLGQGAGELFF. The CDR3, as DNA: TGTGCCAGCGGTTTGGGACAGGGGGCCGGGGAGCTGTTTTTT.

The chain joins TRBV28 to TRBJ1-2, with a tentative D call TRBD1 (5 bases). Germline V gene lookup returns CDR1 MDHEN and CDR2 SYDVKM. V gave up 5 bases and J gave up 8 bases, with 21 bases separating them. The CDR3 sequence is 15 residues long. CDR3 amino acids: CASSPLGGDQGGYTF. For the CDR3, the DNA is TGTGCCAGCAGTCCCCTGGGGGGGGACCAGGGAGGCTACACCTTC.

The rearrangement joins TRBV12-3 or TRBV12-4 to TRBJ1-1; possibly TRBD1 for D (5 bases). CDR3 length: 14 residues. With 8 bases removed from V and 1 base from J, the gap between germline ends came to 14 bases. CDR3 sequence (DNA): TGTGCCAGCGCTAAAGGGGCTAGGAACACTGAAGCTTTCTTT. Protein product: CASAKGARNTEAFF.

In its sample, this clonotype was seen many times. This sequence may be a read error, since a much larger clone differs from it by one base. The chain combines TRBV20-1 with TRBJ1-1; 10 nucleotides agree with TRBD1. Germline CDR1 and CDR2: DFQATT and SNEGSKA (reference sequence). This CDR3 has 17 amino acids. CDR3 DNA: TGCGGTGCTAGAGAAACCCCGGGACAGGGGCAGGACACTGAAGCTTTCTTT. Its protein product is CGARETPGQGQDTEAFF.

This clonotype has a count of ten or more. This rearrangement joins TRBV9 to TRBJ1-1, with 9 nucleotides matching TRBD1. Per the germline V gene, CDR1 is SGDLS and CDR2 is YYNGEE. There are 12 residues in the CDR3. J gave up 10 bases and V 3 bases, and 4 bases lay outside the gene matches. The CDR3 DNA is TGTGCCAGCAGCGGGGGACAGGGTCCAGCTTTCTTT. It codes for CASSGGQGPAFF.

This clonotype was recorded many times. The J gene is TRBJ1-1, the V gene TRBV6-2 or TRBV6-3; D might be TRBD1 (5 bases). The CDR3 runs to 18 residues. Trimming shortened V by 4 bases and J by 4 bases, and 25 bases separated the two germline ends. Germline CDR1 is MNHEY and CDR2 is SVGEGT. In DNA, the CDR3 is TGTGCCAGCAGTTTTTCGTCCCTGGAAGTGGGGAGGGGCACTGAAGCTTTCTTT. Protein sequence: CASSFSSLEVGRGTEAFF.

This clonotype was seen many times. The rearrangement uses TRBV27 and TRBJ1-1, with 12 bases matching TRBD1. This CDR3 comprises 15 residues. In germline, CDR1 is MNHEY, CDR2 SMNVEV (reference sequence). V lost 9 bases to trimming and J lost 1 base; unmatched junction nucleotides: 6. CDR3 protein: CASKGQGAQNTEAFF. As DNA, the CDR3 is TGTGCCAGTAAGGGACAGGGGGCTCAGAACACTGAAGCTTTCTTT.

This clonotype was seen repeatedly, ten times or more. V gene TRBV7-2 combines with J gene TRBJ2-5; D perhaps matches TRBD2 (6 bases). The germline CDR1 and CDR2 sequences are SGHTA and FQGNSA. V lost 5 bases and J 3 bases, leaving 13 bases between the germline ends. The CDR3 totals 14 residues. The CDR3 protein is CASSPRRGEETQYF. In DNA, the CDR3 is TGTGCCAGCAGCCCTAGGAGGGGAGAAGAGACCCAGTACTTC.

The table lists this clonotype with many counts. This chain uses TRBV6-2 or TRBV6-3 with TRBJ2-2; TRBD1 is a possible D gene (6 bases). V lost 5 bases and J 6 bases, leaving 25 bases between the germline ends. The CDR3 runs 18 residues. The germline V gene has CDR1 MNHEY and CDR2 SVGEGT. CDR3 nucleotide sequence: TGTGCCAGCAGTCTCAACCTACAGGGTGATGGTGAGGCCGGGGAGCTGTTTTTT. Protein product: CASSLNLQGDGEAGELFF.

This clonotype came up many times. The V gene is TRBV29-1, the J gene TRBJ2-7, with 8 nucleotides matching TRBD1. The CDR3 covers 12 residues. Germline loops: CDR1 SQVTM, CDR2 ANQGSEA. J lost 6 bases, V lost 1 base, and 2 bases had no gene match. For the CDR3, the DNA is TGCAGCGTTGAAGTAACAGGGGGCGAGCAGTACTTC. It specifies CSVEVTGGEQYF.

At least ten counts were recorded for this clonotype. The chain combines TRBV20-1 with TRBJ1-1; TRBD1 might be the D (5 bases). Germline V gives CDR1 DFQATT, CDR2 SNEGSKA (reference sequence). This CDR3 has 14 residues. V lost 0 bases to trimming and J lost 0 bases, with 8 bases between them. CDR3 bases: TGCAGTGCTAGAGAGAGACAGTTGAACACTGAAGCTTTCTTT. This gives the protein CSARERQLNTEAFF.

This chain connects TRBV4-1 to TRBJ2-7, with 9 nucleotides matching TRBD1. V was pared by 2 bases and J by 6 bases, with 5 bases of the junction left unmatched. This CDR3 is built from 14 residues. Germline-derived CDR1 and CDR2 are MGHRA and YSYEKL. The CDR3 region has the DNA TGCGCCAGCAGCCAACCCAGGGACAGGGCCGAGCAGTACTTC. This sequence encodes CASSQPRDRAEQYF.

The table lists this clonotype with many counts. The chain links TRBV4-1 to TRBJ2-7, with 8 bases aligning to TRBD1. CDR3 size: 14 residues. CDR1 is MGHRA and CDR2 is YSYEKL in the germline V gene. V lost 1 base to trimming and J lost 3 bases; unmatched junction nucleotides: 2. The CDR3 DNA reads as TGCGCCAGCAGCCAAGTTACAGGGGGCTACGAGCAGTACTTC. Its translation: CASSQVTGGYEQYF.

This clonotype was found many times. V is TRBV9 and J is TRBJ1-6, with unresolved D. This CDR3 is 15 amino acids long. The ends were cut back, 4 bases at V and 10 bases at J, with 18 bases in the middle. Germline CDR1 and CDR2: SGDLS and YYNGEE. As DNA, the CDR3 is TGTGCCAGCAGCCCCCGGGAGGCGTCCCAATCACCCCTCCACTTT. Translating it yields CASSPREASQSPLHF. Filled out from reference TRBV9 and TRBJ1-6, the complete variable domain reads DSGVTQTPKHLITATGQRVTLRCSPRSGDLSVYWYQQSLDQGLQFLIQYYNGEERAKGNILERFSAQQFPDLHSELNLSSLELGDSALYFCASSPREASQSPLHFGNGTRLTVT.

This clonotype appeared a few times. This chain uses TRBV12-3 or TRBV12-4 with TRBJ2-4; no reliable D call. The V gene lost 1 base and the J gene lost 1 base, with 11 bases spanning the gap. The CDR3 covers 16 residues. This chain's CDR3 is CASSLVRARAKNIQYF. The CDR3 bases are TGTGCCAGCAGTTTAGTAAGGGCTAGGGCCAAAAACATTCAGTACTTC.

This clonotype has just a few counts. The chain has TRBV9 and TRBJ1-1; tentative D call: TRBD1 (6 bases). V was trimmed by 1 base and J by 2 bases, leaving 9 bases between them. This CDR3 is 14 amino acids long. CDR1 SGDLS and CDR2 YYNGEE come from the germline V gene. DNA for the CDR3: TGTGCCAGCAGCGTATCGGGGGGCAACACTGAAGCTTTCTTT. Its translation: CASSVSGGNTEAFF.

This clonotype was recorded at least ten times. This sequence joins TRBV7-9 and TRBJ2-7; either TRBD1 or TRBD2 may supply D (6 bases each). V was pared by 8 bases and J by 3 bases, with 11 bases between. The CDR3 is 12 amino acids. Germline V lookup: CDR1 SEHNR, CDR2 FQNEAQ (reference sequence). The CDR3 region is CASAKGGYEQYF. In DNA form, the CDR3 reads TGTGCCAGCGCGAAGGGGGGCTACGAGCAGTACTTC.